The sequence of this T cell receptor beta chain was determined in a study of shared T cell receptors in the human thymus. Sequencing was performed with immunoSEQ multiplex PCR; in TCRdb, only in-frame clones are kept and a portion is missing. The table lists around 730,000 clones, roughly 88% of them singletons. This CDR3 contains 15 residues. Germline CDR1 and CDR2: LNHDA and SQIVND (reference sequence). V was pared by 0 bases and J by 4 bases, with 12 bases between. These same data were also listed under a study on human thymus T cells. From that report: The study used thymus tissue resected during corrective heart surgery. Thymic TCR repertoires of unrelated people reportedly overlapped highly.

The sequencing input was thymocytes. J is TRBJ1-2 and V is TRBV19; a weak D match, TRBD1 (6 bases). This TCR was recovered from a girl younger than two with a congenital heart defect. The CDR3 region is CASSIEGTQGYGYTF. The DNA of the CDR3 is TGTGCCAGTAGTATAGAAGGGACACAGGGCTATGGCTACACCTTC. Using reference TRBV19 and TRBJ1-2 for the parts outside the CDR3, the full variable domain is DGGITQSPKYLFRKEGQNVTLSCEQNLNHDAMYWYRQDPGQGLRLIYYSQIVNDFQKGDIAEGYSVSREKKESFPLTVTSAQKNPTAFYLCASSIEGTQGYGYTFGSGTRLTVV.